This TCR beta chain was recovered during a study of T cell responses to AZD1222 COVID-19 vaccine. The assay was immunoSEQ multiplex PCR, and TCRdb's table has in-frame clones only and misses some. The sample holds fewer than 180,000 clones; 90% to 95% are singletons and the top ten take 1.3%. Germline CDR1 reads MGHRA; CDR2 reads YSYEKL. Trimming left V 4 bases short and J 4 bases short, with 22 bases between. This CDR3 has 17 residues. The chain couples TRBV4-1 to TRBJ2-5, with D possibly matching TRBD2 (7 bases). The sequence came from an adult in good health. Sample: peripheral blood, taken on day 0 of AZD1222 vaccination. CDR3 bases: TGCGCCAGCAGCCGCATGACCGGGCTGAGGGGGGGAGAGACCCAGTACTTC. It yields the protein CASSRMTGLRGGETQYF.